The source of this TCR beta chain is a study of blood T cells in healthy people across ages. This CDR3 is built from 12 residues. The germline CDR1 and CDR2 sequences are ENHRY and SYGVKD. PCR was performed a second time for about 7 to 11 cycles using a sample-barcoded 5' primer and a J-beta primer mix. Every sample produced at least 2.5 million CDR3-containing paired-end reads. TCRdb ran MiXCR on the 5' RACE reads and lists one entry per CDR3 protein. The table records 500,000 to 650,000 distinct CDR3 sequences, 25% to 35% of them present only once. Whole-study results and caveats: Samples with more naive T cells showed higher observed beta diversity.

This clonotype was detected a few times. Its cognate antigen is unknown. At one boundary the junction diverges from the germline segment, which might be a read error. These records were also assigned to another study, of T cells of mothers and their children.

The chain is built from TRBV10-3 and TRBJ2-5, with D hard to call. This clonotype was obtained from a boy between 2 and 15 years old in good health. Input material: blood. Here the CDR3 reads CATSVEQETQYF. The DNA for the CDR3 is TGTGCCACCAGTGTCGAACAAGAGACCCAGTACTTC.